These 12 T cell receptor beta chains came from one sample sequenced in a study of blood T cells in healthy people across ages. Through a sample-barcoded 5' primer and a J-beta primer mix, a second PCR was run for roughly 6 to 12 cycles. MiXCR, applied by TCRdb to the 5' RACE reads, yields one record per CDR3 protein. The sample yields hundreds of thousands of distinct CDR3 sequences, under 40% seen once. Sample: blood. The source of these receptors is a man aged 18 to 30 in good health.

The table lists this clonotype with a few counts. V usage is TRBV25-1 and J usage is TRBJ2-1; a weak D match, TRBD2 (7 bases). This CDR3 has 16 amino acids. Trimming removed 2 bases from V and 2 bases from J, with 13 bases in between. Germline assignment: CDR1 MGHDK and CDR2 SYGVNS. The DNA of the CDR3 is TGTGCCAGCAGTGAAATGAGGGGGGGGACCTACAATGAGCAGTTCTTC. This translates into CASSEMRGGTYNEQFF.

The chain couples TRBV12-3 or TRBV12-4 to TRBJ2-2; maybe TRBD2 (6 bases). V was cut by 5 bases and J by 5 bases, with 18 bases left in between. This CDR3 spans 16 amino acids. CDR3 sequence: CASSRSQAGTTGELFF. CDR3 coding DNA: TGTGCCAGCAGTCGATCGCAGGCGGGGACTACCGGGGAGCTGTTTTTT.

Only a few counts were recorded for this clonotype. The chain uses TRBV9 and TRBJ2-5; 10 bases line up with TRBD2. The V gene end was trimmed by 0 bases and the J gene end by 11 bases; junction bases not matched to a gene: 10. The CDR3 spans 15 residues. Per germline, CDR1 SGDLS and CDR2 YYNGEE. The CDR3 DNA sequence: TGTGCCAGCAGCGTAGTCAGCGGGGGGGGCGATGAGCAGTACTTC. Translated: CASSVVSGGGDEQYF.

The DNA of the CDR3 is TGTGCCAGCGGCCCCACAGGGGGCAGGGCCAACGTCCTGACTTTC. It specifies CASGPTGGRANVLTF. This sequence joins TRBV12-3 or TRBV12-4 and TRBJ2-6; 9 bases align to TRBD1. This CDR3 comprises 15 residues. V shed 8 bases, J shed 5 bases, and the junction held 7 bases outside the gene matches.

This clonotype was seen only a few times. The chain employs TRBV29-1 and TRBJ1-2; D might be TRBD1 (5 bases). Germline CDR1 reads SQVTM; CDR2 reads ANQGSEA. The V end was cut by 7 bases, the J end by 4 bases, with 16 bases between. There are 13 residues in the CDR3. The CDR3 DNA sequence: TGCAGCGCACTACAGGTCGGCTTCTATGGCTACACCTTC. It encodes CSALQVGFYGYTF.

The CDR3 bases are TGTGCCAGCAGCTTCGGGGAACCCAATGAGCAGTTCTTC. Amino acids: CASSFGEPNEQFF. The V gene is TRBV5-6, the J gene TRBJ2-1; perhaps TRBD2 as D (5 bases). CDR1 is SGHDT and CDR2 is YYEEEE in the germline V gene. The CDR3 is made up of 13 amino acids. Trimming shortened V by 2 bases and J by 6 bases, and 9 bases separated the two germline ends.

This chain uses TRBV6-6 with TRBJ2-2, with 9 bases lining up with TRBD2. This CDR3 contains 17 residues. Trimming removed 3 bases from V and 7 bases from J; junction bases left unmatched: 12. CDR1 MNHNY and CDR2 SVGAGI come from the germline V gene (reference sequence). The CDR3 sequence: CASSYDGGGATDGELFF. CDR3 sequence (DNA): TGTGCCAGCAGTTATGACGGCGGGGGGGCAACGGACGGGGAGCTGTTTTTT.

The chain links TRBV28 to TRBJ2-1; D unresolved. The J call may be in error: the DNA end matches TRBJ2-7 better. CDR3 length: 17 amino acids. Germline CDR1 and CDR2: MDHEN and SYDVKM. CDR3 region: CASSFLVGDLGYNEQYF. CDR3 coding DNA: TGTGCCAGCAGTTTTTTGGTTGGGGATCTGGGGTACAATGAGCAGTACTTC.

The chain is built from TRBV5-1 and TRBJ1-2; D perhaps matches TRBD1 (5 bases). Trimming took off 4 bases at V and 4 bases at J, with 14 bases between the two ends. The germline V gene encodes CDR1 SGHRS and CDR2 YFSETQ. The CDR3 is 14 residues long. The CDR3 loop reads CASSVSGGIYGYTF. CDR3 sequence (DNA): TGCGCCAGCAGCGTGTCCGGGGGGATCTATGGCTACACCTTC.

This clonotype was seen many times. The V gene is TRBV15, the J gene TRBJ2-7; 8 positions agree with TRBD2. Germline V lookup: CDR1 LNHNV, CDR2 YYDKDF (reference sequence). This CDR3 region has 13 residues. V gave up 3 bases and J gave up 3 bases; unmatched junction bases: 1. CDR3 protein: CATSRGLGYEQYF. CDR3 nucleotides: TGTGCCACCAGCAGGGGACTAGGCTACGAGCAGTACTTC.

The chain uses TRBV20-1 and TRBJ1-6, with D unclear. The CDR3 is 16 residues long. Trimming removed 4 bases from V and 0 bases from J, with 13 bases in between. Germline assignment: CDR1 DFQATT and CDR2 SNEGSKA (reference sequence). The CDR3 DNA reads as TGCAGTGCTACCCGTGTGGGGAGCTCCTATAATTCACCCCTCCACTTT. Amino acids: CSATRVGSSYNSPLHF.

This chain joins TRBV7-7 and TRBJ2-1; 10 bases fit TRBD2. The CDR3 runs 16 residues. V shed 1 base, J shed 11 bases, and the junction held 11 bases outside the gene matches. The germline gives CDR1 SSHAT, CDR2 FNYEAQ (reference sequence). In nucleotides, the CDR3 is TGTGCCAGCAGCTTAGAGCGGGGGGGCCTCTTTGATAAGCAGTTCTTC. The encoded protein is CASSLERGGLFDKQFF.